This T cell receptor (beta chain) was observed in a study of blood T cell repertoires in COVID-19. The CDR3 extends over 15 amino acids. Germline CDR1 SGHAT, CDR2 FQNNGV. V was clipped by 3 bases and J by 2 bases; unmatched bases: 5. Sequenced by immunoSEQ multiplex PCR; TCRdb stores in-frame clones only, minus some. The sample has around 300,000 clones, 80% to 95% seen once; the top ten hold approximately 6.8%. The genes are TRBV11-2 and TRBJ2-5, with 8 bases lining up with TRBD2. The sequence was obtained from a woman in her 30s with COVID-19, enrolled during active disease. The sequencing sample was made of peripheral blood. DNA of the CDR3: TGTGCCAGCAGCTTTCGAGCGGGAGAGCAAGAGACCCAGTACTTC. It specifies CASSFRAGEQETQYF.